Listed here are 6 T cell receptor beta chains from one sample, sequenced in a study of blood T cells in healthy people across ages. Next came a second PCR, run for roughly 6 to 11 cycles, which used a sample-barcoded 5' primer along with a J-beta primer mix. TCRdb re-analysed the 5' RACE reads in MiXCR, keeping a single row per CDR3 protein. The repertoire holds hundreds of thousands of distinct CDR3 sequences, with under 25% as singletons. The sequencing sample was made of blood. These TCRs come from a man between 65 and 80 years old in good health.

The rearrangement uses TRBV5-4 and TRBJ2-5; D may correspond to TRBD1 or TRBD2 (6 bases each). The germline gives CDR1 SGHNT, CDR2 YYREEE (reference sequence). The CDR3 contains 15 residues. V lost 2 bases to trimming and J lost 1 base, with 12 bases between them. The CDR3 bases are TGTGCCAGCAGCTTAGGGGGGAGACGCCAAGAGACCCAGTACTTC. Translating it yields CASSLGGRRQETQYF. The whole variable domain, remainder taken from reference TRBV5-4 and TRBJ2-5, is ETGVTQSPTHLIKTRGQQVTLRCSSQSGHNTVSWYQQALGQGPQFIFQYYREEENGRGNFPPRFSGLQFPNYSSELNVNALELDDSALYLCASSLGGRRQETQYFGPGTRLLVL.

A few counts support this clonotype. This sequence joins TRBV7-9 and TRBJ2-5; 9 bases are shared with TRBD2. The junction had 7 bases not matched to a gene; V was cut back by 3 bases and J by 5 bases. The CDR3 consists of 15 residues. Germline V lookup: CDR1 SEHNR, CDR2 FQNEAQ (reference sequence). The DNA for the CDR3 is TGTGCCAGCAGCTTTGGCGCTAGCGGGACTGAGACCCAGTACTTC. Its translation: CASSFGASGTETQYF.

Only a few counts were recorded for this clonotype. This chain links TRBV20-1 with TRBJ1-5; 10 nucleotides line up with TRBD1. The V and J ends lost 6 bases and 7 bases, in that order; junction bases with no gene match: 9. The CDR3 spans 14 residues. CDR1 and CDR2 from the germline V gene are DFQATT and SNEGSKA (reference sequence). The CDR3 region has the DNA TGCAGTGCGGCACTAGCGGGACAGGGGCAGCCCCAGCATTTT. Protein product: CSAALAGQGQPQHF.

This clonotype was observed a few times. CDR3 nucleotides: TGCGCCAGCAGCCTCCAACCGGGGACAGGTTTTGAAAAACTGTTTTTT. Translation gives CASSLQPGTGFEKLFF. The rearrangement links TRBV4-1 to TRBJ1-4, with 8 positions matching TRBD1. The CDR3 runs 16 residues. Trimming cost V 4 bases and J 7 bases; bases outside gene matches: 11. Germline CDR1 reads MGHRA; CDR2 reads YSYEKL.

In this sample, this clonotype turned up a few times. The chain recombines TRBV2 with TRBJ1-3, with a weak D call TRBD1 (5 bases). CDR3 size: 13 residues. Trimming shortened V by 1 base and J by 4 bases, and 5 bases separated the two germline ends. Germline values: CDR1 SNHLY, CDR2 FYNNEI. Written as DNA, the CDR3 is TGTGCCAGCAGTGAAGGACAGGGAAACACCATATATTTT. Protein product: CASSEGQGNTIYF.

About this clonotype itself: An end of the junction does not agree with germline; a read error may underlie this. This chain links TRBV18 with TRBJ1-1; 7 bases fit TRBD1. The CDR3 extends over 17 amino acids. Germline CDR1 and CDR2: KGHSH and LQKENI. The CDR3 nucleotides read TGTGCCAGCTCACCATCAGACAGGGTCCCCGTGAACTCTGAAGCTTTCTTT. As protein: CASSPSDRVPVNSEAFF.